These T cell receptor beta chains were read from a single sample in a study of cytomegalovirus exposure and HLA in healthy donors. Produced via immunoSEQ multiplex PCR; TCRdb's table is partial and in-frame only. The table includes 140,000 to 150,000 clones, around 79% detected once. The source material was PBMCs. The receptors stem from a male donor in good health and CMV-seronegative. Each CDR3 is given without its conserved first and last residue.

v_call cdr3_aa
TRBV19 ASSIDRKAGWETQY
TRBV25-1 ASSGRGQGAIRETEAF
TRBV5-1 ASSPTQETQY
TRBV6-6 ASSPRQEKDSPLH
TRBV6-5 ASSLRQVGYEQY
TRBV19 ASSGTGRTEAF
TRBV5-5 ASSHTRTGGFTEAF
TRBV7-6 ASSLGGVAGVGTDTQY
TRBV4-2 ASSTTSGSEGKETQY
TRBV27 ASRFGTTITEAF
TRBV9 ASSTGLLGETQY
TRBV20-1 SATRAHEQY
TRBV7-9 ASSLGSGNQPQH
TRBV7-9 STTLAGELF
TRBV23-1 ASSQSYPPTKGSGRAVGDTQY
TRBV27 ASSGPQLGDTQY
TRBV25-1 ASTGQRGSPLH
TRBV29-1 SARTGGGNTIY
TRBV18 ASSPRDSGNTIY
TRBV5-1 ASSLVTSGGTYEQY
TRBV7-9 SSSLLDSSYNEQF
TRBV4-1 ASSSTGQAGQETQY
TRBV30 AWSGGAGFTRETQY
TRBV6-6 ASTSTGVSNYGYT
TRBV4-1 ASSPKDNQANQPQH
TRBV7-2 ASSQTVQETQY
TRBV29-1 SAPGQAPTDTQY
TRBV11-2 ASSLVEGVNGYT
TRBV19 ASTISGQGAWVAF
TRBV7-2 ASSPRGLYGYT
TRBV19 ASNHQARGFTEAF
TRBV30 AWRRPLLAGGSGDTQY
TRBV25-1 ASSERGKGTYEQY
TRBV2 ASSKGQSNTGELF
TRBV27 ASSLLLDMVSLLKETQY
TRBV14 ASSQVRTEGYT
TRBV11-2 ASSLRGNSGSGANVLT
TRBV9 ASTKSGGTRSSYNEQF